The 29 T cell receptor beta chains reported below all come from one sample, sequenced in a study of T cell repertoires in cytomegalovirus infection. TCRdb passed the reads through MiXCR, listing each CDR3 protein once. This sample has fewer than 900,000 distinct CDR3 sequences; under 35% occur once, and the top ten carry around 13%. For these receptors, no antigen is known. The input for sequencing was cultured CD8+ T cells from PBMCs, taken from culture after CMV antigen stimulation. These TCRs come from a human donor in good health (CMV status not recorded). Some clones in this sample may be carry-over from other donors' samples.

A remark on this clonotype: The junction departs from germline at one end; a sequencing error may be responsible. V is TRBV12-5 and J is TRBJ2-1; D gene uncertain. The CDR3 has 10 residues. Germline V lookup: CDR1 LGHNT, CDR2 FRNRAP. The CDR3 loop reads CASGLGSELF. CDR3 DNA sequence: TGTGCTAGTGGTTTGGGGTCGGAGCTCTTC.

This clonotype was detected only a few times. This rearrangement joins TRBV28 to TRBJ1-2; TRBD1 matches at 7 bases. V dropped 4 bases and J dropped 3; count of bases not matched to a gene: 5. CDR1 is MDHEN, CDR2 SYDVKM, per germline. The CDR3 is made up of 14 amino acids. The CDR3 DNA follows: TGTGCCAGCAGTTCCGACAGGGACTACTATGGCTACACCTTC. Translating gives CASSSDRDYYGYTF.

This clonotype has ten or more counts. The rearrangement links TRBV6-5 to TRBJ2-4, with D perhaps TRBD1 (6 bases). Per germline, CDR1 MNHEY and CDR2 SVGAGI. This CDR3 is built from 12 residues. Trimming pared 5 bases from V and 7 bases from J, leaving 9 bases between. CDR3: CASSLTGNIQYF. CDR3 bases: TGTGCCAGCAGTCTTACAGGGAACATTCAGTACTTC.

This chain links TRBV11-3 with TRBJ2-7, with 10 bases lining up with TRBD1. The CDR3 length is 15 residues. V shed 5 bases, J shed 3 bases, and the junction held 7 bases outside the gene matches. In germline, CDR1 is SGHNT, CDR2 YENEEA. The CDR3 loop reads CASSPTGTGDYEQYF. The CDR3 nucleotides read TGTGCCAGCAGCCCTACCGGGACAGGGGACTACGAGCAGTACTTC. The full variable domain, rest sourced from reference TRBV11-3 and TRBJ2-7, is EAGVVQSPRYKIIEKKQPVAFWCNPISGHNTLYWYLQNLGQGPELLIRYENEEAVDDSQLPKDRFSAERLKGVDSTLKIQPAELGDSAVYLCASSPTGTGDYEQYFGPGTRLTVT.

This clonotype was counted a few times. CDR3 in amino acids: CASSSWTGSPANTGELFF. DNA for the CDR3: TGTGCCAGCAGTTCTTGGACAGGGTCACCCGCGAACACCGGGGAGCTGTTTTTT. This chain links TRBV6-6 with TRBJ2-2; 8 bases line up with TRBD1. This CDR3 region has 18 residues. Unmatched junction bases numbered 10, after V lost 4 bases and J lost 0 bases. Germline V CDR1 and CDR2: MNHNY, SVGAGI (reference sequence).

The rearrangement uses TRBV19 and TRBJ2-3, with 12 bases lining up with TRBD2. The CDR3 has 20 amino acids. The ends lost 6 bases at V and 2 bases at J; junction bases unmatched: 18. CDR1 LNHDA and CDR2 SQIVND come from the germline V gene (reference sequence). CDR3: CASRNQRWRTSGEYTDTQYF. The DNA for the CDR3 is TGTGCCAGTAGGAATCAGCGATGGAGGACTAGCGGGGAATACACAGATACGCAGTATTTT.

This clonotype has a handful of counts. The chain employs TRBV15 and TRBJ1-6; D may be TRBD1 (5 bases). Trimming removed 0 bases at V and 0 bases at J, with 9 bases between. The germline CDR1 and CDR2 sequences are LNHNV and YYDKDF (reference sequence). The CDR3 loop spans 17 amino acids. The chain's CDR3 is CATSREGVSSYNSPLHF. In DNA form, the CDR3 reads TGTGCCACCAGCAGAGAAGGGGTTAGCTCCTATAATTCACCCCTCCACTTT.

This clonotype has more than one count but fewer than ten. V usage is TRBV7-9 and J usage is TRBJ1-1, with D possibly matching TRBD1 (5 bases). The length of the CDR3 is 12 residues. Looked up from germline, CDR1 is SEHNR and CDR2 is FQNEAQ (reference sequence). The CDR3 DNA reads TGTGCAACTAGGGGAGCGAACACTGAAGCTTTCTTT. Its translation is CATRGANTEAFF.

Only a few counts were recorded for this clonotype. The V and J genes are TRBV11-3 and TRBJ2-1; D not resolved. The CDR3 is made up of 15 amino acids. Germline CDR1 and CDR2: SGHNT and YENEEA. Trimming removed 5 bases at V and 0 bases at J, with 11 bases between. The CDR3 sequence: CASSGPPHSYNEQFF. In nucleotides, the CDR3 is TGTGCCAGCAGCGGGCCTCCCCACTCCTACAATGAGCAGTTCTTC.

This clonotype was counted a few times. The chain combines TRBV27 with TRBJ2-1; tentatively, D is TRBD1 (5 bases). Trimming cost V 7 bases and J 9 bases, with 19 bases left between them. Germline lookup yields CDR1 MNHEY and CDR2 SMNVEV (reference sequence). This CDR3 is built from 14 residues. The CDR3 here is CASTRAPQGSEQFF. The CDR3 coding sequence is TGTGCCAGCACGCGAGCGCCCCAGGGAAGTGAGCAGTTCTTC.

This clonotype was seen more than once but under ten times. V usage is TRBV29-1 and J usage is TRBJ1-2, with a possible D match to TRBD1 (5 bases). V lost 3 bases to trimming and J lost 5 bases, with 13 bases between them. The germline V gene has CDR1 SQVTM and CDR2 ANQGSEA. The CDR3 length is 13 residues. The CDR3, as DNA: TGCAGCGTTGATGGCCAGGGAGTTTATGGCTACACCTTC. This sequence encodes CSVDGQGVYGYTF. Together with reference TRBV29-1 and TRBJ1-2, the CDR3 gives the full variable domain: SAVISQKPSRDICQRGTSLTIQCQVDSQVTMMFWYRQQPGQSLTLIATANQGSEATYESGFVIDKFPISRPNLTFSTLTVSNMSPEDSSIYLCSVDGQGVYGYTFGSGTRLTVV.

The gene calls are TRBV11-1 and TRBJ1-1; a possible D gene is TRBD1 (5 bases). The CDR3 runs to 16 residues. Germline-derived CDR1 and CDR2 are SGHAT and FQDESV (reference sequence). V lost 4 bases and J 0 bases, leaving 15 bases between the germline ends. CDR3 sequence reads: CASSSPGLGMNTEAFF. The DNA of the CDR3 is TGTGCCAGCAGCTCCCCGGGACTAGGGATGAACACTGAAGCTTTCTTT.

The chain has TRBV7-9 and TRBJ2-1; 12 bases are a match to TRBD2. CDR1 and CDR2 (germline): SEHNR, FQNEAQ (reference sequence). This CDR3 comprises 17 residues. Trimming took 5 bases from V and 0 from J; bases not matched to a gene: 5. The chain's CDR3 is CASSGLAGTSSYNEQFF. The CDR3 DNA reads TGTGCCAGCAGCGGACTAGCGGGGACCTCCTCCTACAATGAGCAGTTCTTC.

This rearrangement joins TRBV29-1 to TRBJ2-7; perhaps TRBD1 as D (7 bases). Germline lookup yields CDR1 SQVTM and CDR2 ANQGSEA. The CDR3 extends over 13 amino acids. Trimming took 3 bases from V and 6 from J, leaving 15 bases between them. CDR3 residues: CSVECRGACEQYV. The CDR3 DNA reads as TGCAGCGTTGAGTGCAGGGGGGCCTGCGAGCAGTACGTC.

The V and J genes are TRBV12-5 and TRBJ2-2; 8 bases agree with TRBD1. From germline, CDR1 is LGHNT and CDR2 FRNRAP. V gave up 0 bases and J gave up 0 bases; unmatched junction bases: 9. CDR3 length: 19 amino acids. CDR3 DNA sequence: TGTGCTAGTGGTTTGGTACCCCCCAGACAGGGGACGAACACCGGGGAGCTGTTTTTT. Translation gives CASGLVPPRQGTNTGELFF.

A few counts support this clonotype. The rearrangement joins TRBV7-9 to TRBJ1-2, with D possibly matching TRBD1 (5 bases). This CDR3 comprises 13 residues. Trimming removed 5 bases at V and 7 bases at J, with 14 bases between. CDR1 is SEHNR, CDR2 FQNEAQ, per germline (reference sequence). The CDR3 DNA reads as TGTGCCAGCAGCCCACGGACACGGGGTGGCTACACCTTC. Its protein product is CASSPRTRGGYTF.

The CDR3 spells CASSLWGPQVSEAFF. The DNA of the CDR3 is TGTGCCAGCAGCTTATGGGGCCCCCAAGTGTCTGAAGCTTTCTTT. V and J are TRBV7-2 and TRBJ1-1; a weak D match, TRBD1 (5 bases). V was shortened by 2 bases and J by 6 bases, with 16 bases between the two germline ends. The CDR3 sequence is 15 residues long. Germline CDR1 reads SGHTA; CDR2 reads FQGNSA.

This clonotype showed up just a few times. This chain links TRBV7-8 with TRBJ2-7, with a tentative D call TRBD1 (5 bases). The germline gives CDR1 SGHVS, CDR2 FQNEAQ. The germline V and J ends were trimmed by 5 bases and 0 bases, with 11 bases remaining between them. The CDR3 loop spans 14 amino acids. The CDR3 DNA sequence: TGTGCCAGCAGCGGCAGGGATTTCTCCTACGAGCAGTACTTC. It is translated as CASSGRDFSYEQYF. The full variable domain, rest sourced from reference TRBV7-8 and TRBJ2-7, is GAGVSQSPRYKVAKRGQDVALRCDPISGHVSLFWYQQALGQGPEFLTYFQNEAQLDKSGLPSDRFFAERPEGSVSTLKIQRTQQEDSAVYLCASSGRDFSYEQYFGPGTRLTVT.

On this clonotype itself: This may stem from a read error, because a much larger clone lies one nucleotide away. The chain joins TRBV7-2 to TRBJ2-1, with a weak D call TRBD2 (6 bases). CDR1 is SGHTA, CDR2 FQGNSA, per germline. This CDR3 is 15 amino acids long. The CDR3 protein is CASSYTSWVYNERFF. In nucleotides, the CDR3 is TGTGCCAGCAGCTATACTAGCTGGGTTTACAATGAGCGGTTCTTC.

This clonotype was counted between two and nine times. This sequence joins TRBV12-3 or TRBV12-4 and TRBJ1-1; weak D call: TRBD1 (5 bases). Deletions cut 6 bases from V and 1 base from J, with 12 bases between. The CDR3 loop spans 14 amino acids. The CDR3 protein is CASSWDLSNTEAFF. The DNA for the CDR3 is TGTGCCAGCAGCTGGGACTTATCGAACACTGAAGCTTTCTTT.

This clonotype was recorded a few times. The J gene is TRBJ1-2, the V gene TRBV2; TRBD1 matches 7 bases. The CDR3 spans 12 residues. Germline-derived CDR1 and CDR2 are SNHLY and FYNNEI. Trimming at V came to 8 bases and at J to 7 bases, leaving 7 bases not matched to a gene. This CDR3 is CASFGTDLGYTF. In DNA, the CDR3 is TGTGCCAGCTTCGGGACAGACCTTGGCTACACCTTC.

The gene calls are TRBV7-9 and TRBJ2-2, with D uncertain. V gave up 7 bases and J gave up 6 bases, with 9 bases separating them. This CDR3 spans 12 amino acids. CDR1 SEHNR and CDR2 FQNEAQ come from the germline V gene (reference sequence). CDR3 bases: TGTGCCAGCACCATCGCCGCCGGGGAGCTGTTTTTT. It translates to CASTIAAGELFF.

The V call is TRBV24-1, the J call TRBJ2-3, with D perhaps TRBD1 (6 bases). CDR3 length equals 14 residues. V was clipped by 8 bases and J by 2 bases, with 13 bases between them. Germline CDR1 KGHDR, CDR2 SFDVKD. The CDR3 loop reads CATTSTGNTDTQYF. The CDR3 region has the DNA TGTGCCACCACCTCGACAGGAAACACAGATACGCAGTATTTT.

The chain joins TRBV6-2 or TRBV6-3 to TRBJ1-2; D gene uncertain. Trimming cost V 4 bases and J 8 bases, with 11 bases left between them. The germline V gene has CDR1 MNHEY and CDR2 SVGEGT. CDR3 length equals 12 residues. CDR3 nucleotides: TGTGCCAGCAGTTTCGACGCGTCGGGCTACACCTTC. It is translated as CASSFDASGYTF.

This clonotype was detected many times. This sequence joins TRBV7-9 and TRBJ2-2; 9 bases map to TRBD1. After removal of 5 bases from V and 3 bases from J, the junction contained 4 bases not matched to a gene. The CDR3 is made up of 15 amino acids. Germline-derived CDR1 and CDR2 are SEHNR and FQNEAQ (reference sequence). The CDR3 protein is CASSAGTGYTGELFF. CDR3 DNA: TGTGCCAGCAGCGCCGGGACAGGGTACACCGGGGAGCTGTTTTTT.

The chain has TRBV6-1 and TRBJ1-1; 11 nucleotides match TRBD1. CDR3 length: 17 residues. J was trimmed by 0 bases and V by 5 bases; bases with no gene match: 8. In germline, CDR1 is MNHNS, CDR2 SASEGT. In nucleotides, the CDR3 is TGTGCCAGCAGTCCCCTCGGACAGGGGGCTCTGAACACTGAAGCTTTCTTT. This sequence encodes CASSPLGQGALNTEAFF.

This clonotype was found a few times. V gene TRBV14 combines with J gene TRBJ2-1, with D possibly TRBD2 on 5 matching bases. This CDR3 spans 14 amino acids. Germline CDR1 reads SGHDN; CDR2 reads FVKESK. Trimming left V 1 base short and J 5 bases short, with 9 bases between. The CDR3 DNA reads TGTGCCAGCAGCCAAGGTTATAGCGACAATGAGCAGTTCTTC. This encodes CASSQGYSDNEQFF.

A word on this clonotype: One end of the junction fails to match germline, which may point to a read error. J is TRBJ1-2 and V is TRBV7-6, with a weak D call TRBD1 (5 bases). This CDR3 is 12 amino acids long. The germline V gene encodes CDR1 SGHVS and CDR2 FNYEAQ. As DNA, the CDR3 is TGTGCCTGCAGCCGCTGGGGCGATGGCTACACCTTC. Amino acid sequence: CACSRWGDGYTF.

In its sample, this clonotype was seen a few times. The CDR3 nucleotides are TGTGCCAGCAGTTCCGTAGCGGGGCCTAGCACAGATACGCAGTATTTT. Translating it yields CASSSVAGPSTDTQYF. The chain has TRBV28 and TRBJ2-3, with TRBD2 matching over 8 bases. The junction had 6 bases not matched to a gene; V was cut back by 4 bases and J by 0 bases. CDR1 is MDHEN and CDR2 is SYDVKM in the germline V gene. The CDR3 length is 16 residues.